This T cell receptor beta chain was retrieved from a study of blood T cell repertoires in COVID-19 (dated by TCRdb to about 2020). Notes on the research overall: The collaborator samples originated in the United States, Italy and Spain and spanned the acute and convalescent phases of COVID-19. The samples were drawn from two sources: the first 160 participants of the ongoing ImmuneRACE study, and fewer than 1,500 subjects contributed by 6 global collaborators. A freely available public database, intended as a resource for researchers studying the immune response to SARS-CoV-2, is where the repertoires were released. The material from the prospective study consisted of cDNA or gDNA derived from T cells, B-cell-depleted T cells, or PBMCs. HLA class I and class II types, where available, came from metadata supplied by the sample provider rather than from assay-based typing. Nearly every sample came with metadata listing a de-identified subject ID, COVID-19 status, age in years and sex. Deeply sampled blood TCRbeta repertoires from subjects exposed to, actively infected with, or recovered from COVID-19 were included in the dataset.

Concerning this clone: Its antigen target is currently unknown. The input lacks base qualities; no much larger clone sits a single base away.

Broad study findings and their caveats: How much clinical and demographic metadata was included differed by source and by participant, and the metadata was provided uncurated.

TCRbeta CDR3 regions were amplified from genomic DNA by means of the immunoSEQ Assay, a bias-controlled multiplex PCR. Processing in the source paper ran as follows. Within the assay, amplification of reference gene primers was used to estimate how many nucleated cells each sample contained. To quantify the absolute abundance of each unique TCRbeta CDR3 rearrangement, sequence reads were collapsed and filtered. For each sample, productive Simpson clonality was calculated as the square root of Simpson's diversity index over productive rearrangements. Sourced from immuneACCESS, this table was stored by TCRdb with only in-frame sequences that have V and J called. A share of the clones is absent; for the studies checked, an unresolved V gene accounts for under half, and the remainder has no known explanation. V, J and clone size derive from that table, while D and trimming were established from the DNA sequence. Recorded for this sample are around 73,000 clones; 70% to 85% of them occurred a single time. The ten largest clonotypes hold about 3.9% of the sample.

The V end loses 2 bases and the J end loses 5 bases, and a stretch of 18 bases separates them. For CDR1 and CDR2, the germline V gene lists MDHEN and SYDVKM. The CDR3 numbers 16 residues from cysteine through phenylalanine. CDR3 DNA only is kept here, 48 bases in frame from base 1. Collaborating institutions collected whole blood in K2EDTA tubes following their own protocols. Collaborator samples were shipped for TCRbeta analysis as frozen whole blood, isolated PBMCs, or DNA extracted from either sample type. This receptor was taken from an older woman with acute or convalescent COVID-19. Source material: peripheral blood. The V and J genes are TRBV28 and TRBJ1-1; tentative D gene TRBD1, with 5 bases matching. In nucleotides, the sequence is TGTGCCAGCAGTTTAGGGGCGTACTTTAAAGATACTGAAGCTTTCTTT. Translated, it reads CASSLGAYFKDTEAFF.